The text below deals with one TCR beta chain. Antigen: not known. The treatment denotes: oral pan-JAK inhibitor, 5-10 mg twice daily. Extraction of RNA preceded its reverse transcription into cDNA, which served as the sequencing template. Profiling relied on immunoSEQ multiplex PCR, and the TCRdb table lists in-frame clones only, not all of them. Altogether over 100,000 clones are present, about 50% being singletons, with the ten largest covering just over 0.45%. This entry belongs to a study of CD8+ T cells in alopecia areata. Study information: Oral tofacitinib, 5 to 10 mg twice daily, was given in an open-label trial. Study-wide results and limits: Among the top 100, expanded CD8+ clones were significantly decreased by tofacitinib, as was scalp clonality. During tofacitinib treatment, many expanded lesional clones remained in scalp and blood.

Sequences were derived from CD4+ T cells sorted from blood, sampled at week 4, from a patient treated with tofacitinib. This clonotype originated in a human donor with alopecia areata.

The CDR3 DNA sequence: TGTGCCAGCAGCCCCTTCCTAATCACAGATACGCAGTATTTT. Amino acids: CASSPFLITDTQYF. The chain links TRBV7-3 to TRBJ2-3; no reliable D call. The CDR3 covers 14 residues. Germline V CDR1 and CDR2: SGHTA, FQGTGA. The germline V and J ends were trimmed by 5 bases and 2 bases, with 11 bases remaining between them.